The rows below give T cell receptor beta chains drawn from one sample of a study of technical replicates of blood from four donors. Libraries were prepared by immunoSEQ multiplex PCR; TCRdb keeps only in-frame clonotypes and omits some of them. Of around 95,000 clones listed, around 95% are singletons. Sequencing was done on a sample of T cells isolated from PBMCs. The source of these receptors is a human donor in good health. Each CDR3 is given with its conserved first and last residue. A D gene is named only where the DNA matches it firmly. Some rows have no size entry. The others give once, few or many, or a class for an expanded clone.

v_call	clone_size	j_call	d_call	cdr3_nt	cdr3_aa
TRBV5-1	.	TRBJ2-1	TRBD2	TGCGCCAGCAGCTTGGCCCCTAGCGGGAGATACAATGAGCAGTTCTTC	CASSLAPSGRYNEQFF
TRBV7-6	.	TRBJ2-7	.	TGTGCCAGCAGCTTAGCGGCAACCTACGAGCAGTACTTC	CASSLAATYEQYF
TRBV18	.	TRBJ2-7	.	TGTGCCAGCTCACAGGAGACAGGTCCCTACGAGCAGTACTTC	CASSQETGPYEQYF
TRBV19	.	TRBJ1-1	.	TGTGCCAGTATGAAGGGGAAGAACACTGAAGCTTTCTTT	CASMKGKNTEAFF
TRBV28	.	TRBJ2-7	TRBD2	TGTGCCAGCAGTTCCGCATCCCTGGAGCGGGAGCCACACGAGCAGTACTTC	CASSSASLEREPHEQYF
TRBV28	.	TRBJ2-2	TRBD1	TGTGCCAGCAGAAAAACAGGGGGCGGGTCTCCATCCCCGGACACCGGGGAGCTGTTTTTT	CASRKTGGGSPSPDTGELFF
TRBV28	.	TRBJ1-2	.	TGTGCCAGCAGTTTCGGTTCTATGAGCTACACCTTC	CASSFGSMSYTF
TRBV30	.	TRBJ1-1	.	TGTGCCTGGAGTGTCGGCAGTTCGGGAACTGAAGCTTTCTTT	CAWSVGSSGTEAFF
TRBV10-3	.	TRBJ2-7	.	TGTGCCAGCCGGGACACATACGAGCAGTACTTC	CASRDTYEQYF
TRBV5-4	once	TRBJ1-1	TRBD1	TGTGCCAGCAGCCCGCTTGAGGGGGCCCGAAAAGGGCAAGCTTTCTTT	CASSPLEGARKGQAFF
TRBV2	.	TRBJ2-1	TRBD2	TGTGCCAGCAACCGAGGACTAGCGGCTTACAATGAGCAGTTCTTC	CASNRGLAAYNEQFF
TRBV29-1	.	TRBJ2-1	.	TGCAGCGGAAGGACAGAGCGGTTCAATGAGCAGTTCTTC	CSGRTERFNEQFF
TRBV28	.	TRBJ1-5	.	TGTGCCAGCAGCCAACAGGGTTATCATCAGCCCCAGCATTTT	CASSQQGYHQPQHF
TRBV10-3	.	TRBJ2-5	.	TGTGCCATCAGTGAGTCGGGGGACATTCAAGAGACCCAGTACTTC	CAISESGDIQETQYF
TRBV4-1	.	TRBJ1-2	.	TGCGCCAGCAGCCAAGTCAACAGGCCTGGCTACACCTTC	CASSQVNRPGYTF
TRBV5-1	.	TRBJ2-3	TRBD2	TGCGCCAGCAGCCCGGGACTAGCGGACACAGATACGCAGTATTTT	CASSPGLADTDTQYF
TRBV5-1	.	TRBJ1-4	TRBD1	TGCGCCAGCAGCTTGGGCCAGGGGGCTTACGAAAAACTGTTTTTT	CASSLGQGAYEKLFF
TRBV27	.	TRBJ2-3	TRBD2	TGTGCCAGCAGTTTCCTAGCGGAGGTCACAGATACGCAGTATTTT	CASSFLAEVTDTQYF
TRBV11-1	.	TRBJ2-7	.	TGTGCCAGCAGCTTAGACATGTCTTACGAGCAGTACTTC	CASSLDMSYEQYF
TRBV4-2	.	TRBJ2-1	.	TGTGCCAGCAGCCAAGTTAGCGGTGCTGATGAGCAGTTCTTC	CASSQVSGADEQFF
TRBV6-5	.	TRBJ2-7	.	TGTGCCAGCAGACTCCCAGGGGTCTACGAGCAGTACTTC	CASRLPGVYEQYF
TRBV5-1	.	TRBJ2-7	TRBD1	TGCGCCAGCAGCTGGGGGACAGGTAACTCCTACGAGCAGTACTTC	CASSWGTGNSYEQYF
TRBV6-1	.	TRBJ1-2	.	TGTGCCAGCTCCGCACTCGGGGGAAACTATGGCTACACCTTC	CASSALGGNYGYTF
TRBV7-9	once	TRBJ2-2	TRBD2	TGTGCCAGCAGCTTAGCGACTAGCGGGAGTGACACCGGGGAGCTGTTTTTT	CASSLATSGSDTGELFF
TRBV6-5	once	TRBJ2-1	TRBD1	TGTGCCAGCAGTCCAACGCGACAGGGTCAGGGGTTCTTC	CASSPTRQGQGFF
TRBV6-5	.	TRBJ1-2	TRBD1	TGTGCCAGCAGTAACAGGGGTCGGGGCTACACCTTC	CASSNRGRGYTF
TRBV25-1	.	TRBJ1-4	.	TGTGCCAGCAGTGACGGGGGTGAAAAACTGTTTTTT	CASSDGGEKLFF
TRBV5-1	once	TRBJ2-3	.	TGCGCCAGCAGCCCGGGGACAAGGAGCACAGATACGCAGTATTTT	CASSPGTRSTDTQYF
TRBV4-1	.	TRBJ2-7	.	TGCGCCAGCAGCCCTCGGGGTGGGGAGCAGTACTTC	CASSPRGGEQYF
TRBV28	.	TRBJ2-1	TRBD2	TGTGCCAGCAGTGGACTAGCCTACAATGAGCAGTTCTTC	CASSGLAYNEQFF
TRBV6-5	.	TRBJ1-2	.	TGTGCCAGCAGTTACGCCGGGTTGGACAGCCACTATGGCTACACCTTC	CASSYAGLDSHYGYTF